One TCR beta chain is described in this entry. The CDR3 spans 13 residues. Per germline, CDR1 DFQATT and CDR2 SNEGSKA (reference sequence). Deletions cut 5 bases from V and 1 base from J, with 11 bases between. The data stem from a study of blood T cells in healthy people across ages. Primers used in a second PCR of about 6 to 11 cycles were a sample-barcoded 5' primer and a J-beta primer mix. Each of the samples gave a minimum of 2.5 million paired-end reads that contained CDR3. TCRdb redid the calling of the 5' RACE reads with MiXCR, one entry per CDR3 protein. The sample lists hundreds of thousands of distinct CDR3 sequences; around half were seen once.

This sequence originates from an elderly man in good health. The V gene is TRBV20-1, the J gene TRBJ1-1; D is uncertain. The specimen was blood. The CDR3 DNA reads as TGCAGTGCTCCTATTTTACGGAACACTGAAGCTTTCTTT. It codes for CSAPILRNTEAFF.